Below are 21 T cell receptor beta chains sequenced from a single sample in a study of neurological immune-mediated disorders. TCRdb re-analysed the 5' RACE reads in MiXCR, keeping a single row per CDR3 protein. This sample carries tens of thousands of distinct CDR3 sequences, roughly 5.6% of them seen once, and the ten largest clones take roughly 7.4%. Sequencing was done on a sample of PBMCs. Receptors originate from a man between 18 and 29 years old with multiple sclerosis.

This clonotype was picked up many times. CDR3: CSVDGDPEAFF. The CDR3 DNA is TGCAGCGTTGACGGGGACCCTGAAGCTTTCTTT. This chain uses TRBV29-1 with TRBJ1-1; D is possibly TRBD1 (5 bases). The CDR3 is 11 amino acids. Germline lookup yields CDR1 SQVTM and CDR2 ANQGSEA. With 3 bases removed from V and 6 bases from J, the gap between germline ends came to 8 bases.

J is TRBJ2-7 and V is TRBV6-1; the D call may be TRBD1 or TRBD2 (6 bases each). From germline, CDR1 is MNHNS and CDR2 SASEGT. Trimming shortened V by 4 bases and J by 4 bases, and 14 bases separated the two germline ends. There are 14 residues in the CDR3. The CDR3 loop is CASSVWGAAYEQYF. The CDR3 DNA reads as TGTGCCAGCAGTGTGTGGGGGGCAGCGTACGAGCAGTACTTC.

This clonotype appeared many times. The chain employs TRBV5-1 and TRBJ1-2; tentatively, D is TRBD1 (6 bases). Looked up from germline, CDR1 is SGHRS and CDR2 is YFSETQ. The CDR3 consists of 16 residues. Deletions cut 5 bases from V and 7 bases from J, with 24 bases between. CDR3 DNA: TGCGCCAGCAGATTCGCCCCCGGGACACCGAGACGTGGCTACACCTTC. Protein: CASRFAPGTPRRGYTF.

Many counts were recorded for this clonotype. The chain links TRBV7-2 to TRBJ2-5, with D perhaps being TRBD1 or TRBD2 (5 bases each). The germline V gene has CDR1 SGHTA and CDR2 FQGNSA. V shed 5 bases and J shed 4 bases, with 11 bases lying between them. This CDR3 spans 13 amino acids. The CDR3 region has the DNA TGTGCCAGCAGCGGGGGATCGGGAGAGACCCAGTACTTC. This gives the protein CASSGGSGETQYF.

This clonotype has ten or more counts. The chain joins TRBV12-3 or TRBV12-4 to TRBJ1-1; D gene uncertain. The CDR3 extends over 13 amino acids. The V gene lost 6 bases and the J gene lost 1 base, with 9 bases spanning the gap. The CDR3 bases are TGTGCCAGCAGCTGGTCAGGGAACACTGAAGCTTTCTTT. Its protein product is CASSWSGNTEAFF.

This clonotype was counted ten times or more. The chain has TRBV7-6 and TRBJ2-2, with 8 bases that match TRBD2. Germline V gene sequence: CDR1 SGHVS, CDR2 FNYEAQ. The CDR3 has 15 amino acids. V was clipped by 3 bases and J by 6 bases; unmatched bases: 6. CDR3 residues: CASSLLSGSAGELFF. The CDR3 coding sequence is TGTGCCAGCAGCTTGTTAAGCGGGAGCGCCGGGGAGCTGTTTTTT.

The V call is TRBV9, the J call TRBJ2-3; 7 nucleotides match TRBD2. CDR1 and CDR2 from the germline V gene are SGDLS and YYNGEE. With 3 bases clipped from V and 0 bases from J, the junction kept 4 bases outside the gene matches. There are 15 residues in the CDR3. The CDR3 protein is CASSESGVSTDTQYF. CDR3 DNA: TGTGCCAGCAGCGAAAGCGGGGTGAGCACAGATACGCAGTATTTT.

This clonotype was recorded at least ten times. The chain is built from TRBV2 and TRBJ1-1; 10 nucleotides match TRBD1. Germline CDR1 SNHLY, CDR2 FYNNEI. The CDR3 is 14 amino acids. The V gene end was trimmed by 4 bases and the J gene end by 5 bases; junction bases not matched to a gene: 4. The CDR3: CASSAGQGRTEAFF. The CDR3 DNA follows: TGTGCCAGCAGTGCGGGACAGGGGAGAACTGAAGCTTTCTTT.

This clonotype is labeled medium-sized. V usage is TRBV20-1 and J usage is TRBJ2-1, with TRBD2 as a possible D gene (5 bases). V lost 0 bases, J lost 0 bases, and 9 bases lay in between. CDR1 is DFQATT, CDR2 SNEGSKA, per germline (reference sequence). CDR3 length: 15 residues. CDR3 residues: CSARDLASSYNEQFF. CDR3 coding DNA: TGCAGTGCTAGAGATTTAGCGAGCTCCTACAATGAGCAGTTCTTC.

The sample holds many counts of this clonotype. This chain joins TRBV20-1 and TRBJ1-1; D is unresolved. V was cut by 4 bases and J by 1 base, with 7 bases left in between. Germline values: CDR1 DFQATT, CDR2 SNEGSKA (reference sequence). There are 12 residues in the CDR3. CDR3 loop: CSAKITNTEAFF. DNA for the CDR3: TGCAGTGCTAAAATCACGAACACTGAAGCTTTCTTT.

This clonotype occurred many times. The chain is built from TRBV7-3 and TRBJ2-3, with 10 bases identical to TRBD2. The CDR3 is made up of 15 amino acids. The J segment lost 6 bases and the V segment lost 1 base, leaving 4 bases of the junction unmatched. Germline V gives CDR1 SGHTA, CDR2 FQGTGA. As DNA, the CDR3 is TGTGCCAGCAGCTTAAAGAGCGGGGGGGTGGATACGCAGTATTTT. Encoded protein: CASSLKSGGVDTQYF.

As regards this clonotype: This clone may be a read error of a much larger clone one base away. CDR3 sequence reads: CAITQNRQLARRGYTF. Here the CDR3 DNA reads TGTGCCATCACCCAAAACAGACAGTTAGCTAGGCGCGGCTACACCTTC. The chain has TRBV10-3 and TRBJ1-2, with a possible D match to TRBD1 (5 bases). Germline CDR1 and CDR2: ENHRY and SYGVKD. V shed 7 bases and J shed 8 bases, with 26 bases lying between them. The CDR3 length is 16 residues.

At least ten counts were recorded for this clonotype. The rearrangement uses TRBV20-1 and TRBJ2-3, with D possibly matching TRBD2 (7 bases). The CDR3 runs 16 residues. Trimming stripped 5 bases from V and 2 bases from J, with 20 bases between. Germline V gene sequence: CDR1 DFQATT, CDR2 SNEGSKA (reference sequence). The CDR3 sequence is CSAYPIRRGLTDTQYF. In DNA form, the CDR3 reads TGCAGTGCTTATCCTATCCGGCGGGGGCTCACAGATACGCAGTATTTT.

This clonotype was seen at least ten times. The chain recombines TRBV6-2 or TRBV6-3 with TRBJ1-1; no firm D call. This CDR3 region has 13 residues. Germline V gene data show CDR1 as MNHEY and CDR2 as SVGEGT. The V end lost 5 bases, the J end lost 6 bases, and 13 bases lay between the germline ends. The DNA of the CDR3 is TGTGCCAGCAGTAGAGACCACTCGGCTGAAGCTTTCTTT. Its protein is CASSRDHSAEAFF.

This clonotype has a count of ten or more. The gene calls are TRBV6-1 and TRBJ2-2; perhaps TRBD1 as D (6 bases). This CDR3 spans 14 amino acids. Germline V gives CDR1 MNHNS, CDR2 SASEGT. Trimming removed 6 bases at V and 3 bases at J, with 11 bases between. The CDR3 sequence: CASRTGQDTGELFF. The CDR3 DNA reads as TGTGCCAGCAGAACGGGACAAGACACCGGGGAGCTGTTTTTT.

This clonotype was seen a handful of times. The J gene is TRBJ2-7, the V gene TRBV7-2; TRBD1 matches 7 bases. Germline loops: CDR1 SGHTA, CDR2 FQGNSA. The junction had 6 bases not matched to a gene; V was cut back by 5 bases and J by 5 bases. The CDR3 covers 13 residues. CDR3 protein: CASSRDSDDEQYF. CDR3 coding DNA: TGTGCCAGCAGCCGGGACAGCGACGACGAGCAGTACTTC.

This clonotype came up many times. V gene TRBV7-3 combines with J gene TRBJ2-7; a weak D match, TRBD2 (5 bases). Trimming removed 5 bases at V and 2 bases at J, with 13 bases between. The CDR3 contains 14 residues. CDR1 is SGHTA and CDR2 is FQGTGA in the germline V gene. The CDR3 here is CASSPPGKTYEQYF. CDR3 nucleotides: TGTGCCAGCAGCCCCCCCGGGAAAACCTACGAGCAGTACTTC.

This clonotype has a count of ten or more. J is TRBJ2-6 and V is TRBV6-4; D gene ambiguous. CDR1 and CDR2 from the germline V gene are MRHNA and SNTAGT. V lost 3 bases, J lost 0 bases, and 6 bases lay in between. The CDR3 is 15 amino acids. In nucleotides, the CDR3 is TGTGCCAGCAGTGATAAGGCCTCTGGGGCCAACGTCCTGACTTTC. It codes for CASSDKASGANVLTF.

This clonotype was observed at least ten times. This chain links TRBV20-1 with TRBJ2-7; the match to TRBD2 covers 8 bases. J was trimmed by 2 bases and V by 0 bases; bases with no gene match: 6. Per germline, CDR1 DFQATT and CDR2 SNEGSKA (reference sequence). The CDR3 is made up of 15 amino acids. This chain's CDR3 is CSARDYAGGTYEQYF. The CDR3 DNA is TGCAGTGCTAGAGATTATGCGGGGGGAACCTACGAGCAGTACTTC.

This clonotype was recorded at least ten times. The chain employs TRBV20-1 and TRBJ2-1; 13 bases match TRBD2. CDR3 length: 14 residues. V lost 6 bases, J lost 8 bases, and 7 bases stayed unmatched. Germline assignment: CDR1 DFQATT and CDR2 SNEGSKA (reference sequence). The CDR3 spells CSAFTSGGADEQFF. Here the CDR3 DNA reads TGCAGTGCGTTCACTAGCGGGGGGGCAGATGAGCAGTTCTTC.

This clonotype showed up many times. V and J are TRBV5-1 and TRBJ2-7, with no clear D. The germline V and J ends were trimmed by 1 base and 3 bases, with 11 bases remaining between them. Germline CDR1 and CDR2: SGHRS and YFSETQ. CDR3 length: 14 residues. Here the CDR3 reads CASSLSVRNYEQYF. The CDR3 DNA is TGCGCCAGCAGCTTGTCGGTTAGGAACTACGAGCAGTACTTC.